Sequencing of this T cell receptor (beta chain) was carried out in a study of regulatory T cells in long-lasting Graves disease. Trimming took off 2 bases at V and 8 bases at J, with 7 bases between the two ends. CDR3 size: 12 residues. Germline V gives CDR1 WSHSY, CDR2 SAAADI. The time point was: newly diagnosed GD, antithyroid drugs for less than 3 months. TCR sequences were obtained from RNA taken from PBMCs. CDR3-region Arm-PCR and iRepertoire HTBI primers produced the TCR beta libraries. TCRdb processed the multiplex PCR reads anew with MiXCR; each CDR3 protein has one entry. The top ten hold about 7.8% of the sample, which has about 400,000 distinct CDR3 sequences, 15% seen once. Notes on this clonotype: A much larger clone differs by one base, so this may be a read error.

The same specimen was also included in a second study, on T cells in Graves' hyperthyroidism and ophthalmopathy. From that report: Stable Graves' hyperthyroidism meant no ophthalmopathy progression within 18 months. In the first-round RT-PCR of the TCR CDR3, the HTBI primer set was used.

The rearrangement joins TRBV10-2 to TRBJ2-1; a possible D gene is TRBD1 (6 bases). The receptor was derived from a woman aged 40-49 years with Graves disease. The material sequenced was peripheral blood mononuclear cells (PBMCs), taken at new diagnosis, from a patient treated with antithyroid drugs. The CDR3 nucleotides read TGCGCCAGCAGTGAGACAGGGCATGAGCAGTTCTTC. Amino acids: CASSETGHEQFF.